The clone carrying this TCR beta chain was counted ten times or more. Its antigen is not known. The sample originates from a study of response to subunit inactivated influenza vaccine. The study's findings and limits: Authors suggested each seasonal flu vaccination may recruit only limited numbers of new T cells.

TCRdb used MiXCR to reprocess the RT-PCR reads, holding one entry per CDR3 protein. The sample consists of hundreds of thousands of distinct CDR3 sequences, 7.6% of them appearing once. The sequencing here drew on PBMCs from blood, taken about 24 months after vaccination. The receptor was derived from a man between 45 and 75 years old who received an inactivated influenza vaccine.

The CDR3: CASRPSGRPNTGELFF. The CDR3 DNA reads as TGTGCCAGCAGACCCTCGGGACGGCCGAACACCGGGGAGCTGTTTTTT. The chain recombines TRBV12-3 or TRBV12-4 with TRBJ2-2; the D gene could be TRBD1 or TRBD2 (5 bases each). V lost 6 bases to trimming and J lost 0 bases, with 14 bases between them. The CDR3 is 16 residues long.